The next 10 T cell receptor beta chains were all read from a single sample in a study of chemoradiotherapy in HPV16-positive cancers. TCRdb's copy holds only in-frame clones and misses some; the assay was immunoSEQ multiplex PCR. The repertoire holds about 33,000 clones, with approximately 86% as singletons. The input for sequencing was blood, taken from a patient who underwent chemoradiotherapy. These receptor sequences come from a human donor with HPV-associated anogenital cancer.

The V gene is TRBV18, the J gene TRBJ1-1; D not resolved. The CDR3 is made up of 14 amino acids. CDR1 is KGHSH and CDR2 is LQKENI in the germline V gene. Deletions cut 3 bases from V and 4 bases from J, with 12 bases between. The CDR3 spells CASSPYVEGTEAFF. Here the CDR3 DNA reads TGTGCCAGCTCACCTTACGTGGAGGGCACTGAAGCTTTCTTT.

The rearrangement uses TRBV19 and TRBJ1-1; unclear D gene. The CDR3 sequence is 11 residues long. Per germline, CDR1 LNHDA and CDR2 SQIVND (reference sequence). V lost 5 bases to trimming and J lost 1 base, with 2 bases between them. The CDR3 sequence is CASSQNTEAFF. The DNA of the CDR3 is TGTGCCAGTAGTCAGAACACTGAAGCTTTCTTT.

The rearrangement joins TRBV7-2 to TRBJ2-7, with D tentatively TRBD1 (6 bases). Looked up from germline, CDR1 is SGHTA and CDR2 is FQGNSA. V shed 5 bases and J shed 10 bases, with 15 bases lying between them. The CDR3 spans 12 residues. The CDR3 DNA is TGTGCCAGCAGCCTCAACAGGGAAATACAGTACTTC. This gives the protein CASSLNREIQYF. The full variable domain, completed using reference TRBV7-2 and TRBJ2-7, is GAGVSQSPSNKVTEKGKDVELRCDPISGHTALYWYRQSLGQGLEFLIYFQGNSAPDKSGLPSDRFSAERTGGSVSTLTIQRTQQEDSAVYLCASSLNREIQYFGPGTRLTVT.

The CDR3 coding sequence is TGTGCCAGCAGTACGGGGACAGACTATAATTCACCCCTCCACTTT. This translates into CASSTGTDYNSPLHF. The genes are TRBV28 and TRBJ1-6, with TRBD1 matching over 7 bases. The junction had 4 bases not matched to a gene; V was cut back by 5 bases and J by 3 bases. From germline, CDR1 is MDHEN and CDR2 SYDVKM. The CDR3 sequence is 15 residues long.

The V call is TRBV6-4, the J call TRBJ1-1; unclear D gene. Germline lookup yields CDR1 MRHNA and CDR2 SNTAGT. V was shortened by 2 bases and J by 1 base, with 5 bases between the two germline ends. This CDR3 contains 13 residues. The CDR3: CASSDRPNTEAFF. CDR3 bases: TGTGCCAGCAGTGACCGACCGAACACTGAAGCTTTCTTT.

This clone was detected only once. The chain links TRBV6-5 to TRBJ2-3; D tentatively fits TRBD1 or TRBD2 (5 bases each). The CDR3 is made up of 15 amino acids. CDR1 MNHEY and CDR2 SVGAGI come from the germline V gene. V lost 6 bases, J lost 0 bases, and 13 bases lay in between. The CDR3 coding sequence is TGTGCCAGCAGCTCGGGACCCTATAGCACAGATACGCAGTATTTT. Its protein product is CASSSGPYSTDTQYF.

The chain uses TRBV4-2 and TRBJ2-6, with D tentatively TRBD1 (6 bases). The germline V gene encodes CDR1 LGHNA and CDR2 YNFKEQ. V was trimmed by 1 base and J by 0 bases, leaving 19 bases between them. The CDR3 is made up of 20 amino acids. CDR3 loop: CASSQGTGWKALSGANVLTF. The DNA of the CDR3 is TGTGCCAGCAGCCAAGGAACAGGGTGGAAGGCCCTCTCTGGGGCCAACGTCCTGACTTTC.

The V and J genes are TRBV28 and TRBJ1-2, with a tentative D call TRBD1 (5 bases). Deletions cut 2 bases from V and 4 bases from J, with 11 bases between. Germline CDR1 reads MDHEN; CDR2 reads SYDVKM. The CDR3 runs to 14 residues. The CDR3 spells CASSLQYRIYGYTF. The CDR3 DNA sequence: TGTGCCAGCAGTTTACAGTACAGGATCTATGGCTACACCTTC.

The chain couples TRBV6-1 to TRBJ2-5; D uncertain. Trimming pared 3 bases from V and 1 base from J, leaving 9 bases between. CDR1 is MNHNS and CDR2 is SASEGT in the germline V gene. The CDR3 length is 14 residues. The CDR3 nucleotides are TGTGCCAGCAGTGATAACAGACCCCAAGAGACCCAGTACTTC. Its translation: CASSDNRPQETQYF.

CDR3 protein: CASSLPGSYEQYF. The CDR3 DNA follows: TGTGCCAGCAGTTTACCGGGGAGCTACGAGCAGTACTTC. This chain uses TRBV27 with TRBJ2-7; perhaps TRBD2 as D (5 bases). CDR1 is MNHEY, CDR2 SMNVEV, per germline (reference sequence). This CDR3 contains 13 residues. V was pared by 2 bases and J by 3 bases, with 8 bases between.